This TCR beta chain was captured by sequencing in a study of cytomegalovirus exposure and HLA in healthy donors. Study-level background: Of roughly 400 genotyped donors, roughly 80% grouped in the Caucasian-associated ancestry cluster. Study conclusions and caveats: Serostatus for CMV was the only available immune exposure information. In an earlier analysis, most TCR beta V segments were productive about 87% or about 30% of the time. In vitro assays verified that three CMV-associated chains recognized CMV antigens specifically.

The CDR3 has 15 residues. The trim removed 2 bases at V and 4 bases at J, leaving 3 bases unmatched. Germline CDR1 reads SNHLY; CDR2 reads FYNNEI. Researchers ran the PCR with 60 Vbeta and 13 Jbeta primers. The assay was immunoSEQ multiplex PCR, and TCRdb's table has in-frame clones only and misses some. The repertoire has around 150,000 clones, 75% to 90% of them found once; the top ten carry 1.5% to 2%. A word on this clone: Its antigen is still unknown.

The rearrangement links TRBV2 to TRBJ1-5, with 9 positions matching TRBD1. This receptor was identified in a woman aged 18-35 years in good health and CMV-seronegative. Source material: PBMCs. The CDR3: CASSEYRGPNQPQHF. In DNA form, the CDR3 reads TGTGCCAGCAGTGAATACAGGGGGCCTAATCAGCCCCAGCATTTT.